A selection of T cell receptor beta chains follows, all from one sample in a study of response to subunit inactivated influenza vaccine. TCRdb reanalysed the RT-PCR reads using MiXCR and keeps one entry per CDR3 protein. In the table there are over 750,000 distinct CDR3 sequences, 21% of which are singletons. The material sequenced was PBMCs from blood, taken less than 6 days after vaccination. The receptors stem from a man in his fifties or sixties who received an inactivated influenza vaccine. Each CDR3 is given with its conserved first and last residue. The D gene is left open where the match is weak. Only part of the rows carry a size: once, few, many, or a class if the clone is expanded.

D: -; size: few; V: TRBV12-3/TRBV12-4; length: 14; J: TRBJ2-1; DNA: TGTGCCAGCAACCTTGGATGGGCAGGGCATGAGCAGTTCTTC; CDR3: CASNLGWAGHEQFF
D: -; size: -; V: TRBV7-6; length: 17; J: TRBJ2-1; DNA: TGTGCCAGCAGCCGATGGGTGGAACCTCACTCCTACAATGAGCAGTTCTTC; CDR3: CASSRWVEPHSYNEQFF
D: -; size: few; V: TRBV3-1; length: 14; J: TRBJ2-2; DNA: TGTGCCAGCAGATCCGGGGCGAACACCGGGGAGCTGTTTTTT; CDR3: CASRSGANTGELFF
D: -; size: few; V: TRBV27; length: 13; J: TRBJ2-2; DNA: TGTGCCAGCAGCCCCTTTGAGACCGGGGAGCTGTTTTTT; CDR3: CASSPFETGELFF
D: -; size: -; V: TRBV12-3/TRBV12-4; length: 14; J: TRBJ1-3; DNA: TGTGCCAGCACCCTCAGGGAAGACGGAAACACCATATATTTT; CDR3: CASTLREDGNTIYF
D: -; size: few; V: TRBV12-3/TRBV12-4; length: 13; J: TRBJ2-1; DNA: TGTGCCAGCAGTTTAATCAGAATTGGAGAGCAGTTCTTC; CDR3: CASSLIRIGEQFF
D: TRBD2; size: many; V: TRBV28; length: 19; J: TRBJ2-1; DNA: TGTGCCAGCAGTTTGTTTGGATGGGGGGAGGGTAACGTGGGGTATGAGCAGTTCTTC; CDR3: CASSLFGWGEGNVGYEQFF
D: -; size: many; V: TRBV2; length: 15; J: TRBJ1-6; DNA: TGTGCCAGCAGAACCGGGACATCTCATAATTCACCCCTCCACTTT; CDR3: CASRTGTSHNSPLHF
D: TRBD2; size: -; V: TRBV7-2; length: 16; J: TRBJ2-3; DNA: TGTGCCAGCAGCGTGACTAGCGGGAGGGCTACAGATACGCAGTATTTT; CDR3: CASSVTSGRATDTQYF
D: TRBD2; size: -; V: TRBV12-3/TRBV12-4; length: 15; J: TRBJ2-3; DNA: TGTGCCACCACGTTCGGCGCGGGAGCGGTAGATACGCAGTATTTT; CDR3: CATTFGAGAVDTQYF
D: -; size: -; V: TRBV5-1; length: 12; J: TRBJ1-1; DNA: TGCGCCAGCAGCTCTTTTGGAGGGGAAGCTTTCTTT; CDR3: CASSSFGGEAFF
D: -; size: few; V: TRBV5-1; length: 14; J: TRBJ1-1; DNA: TGCGCCAGCAGATCCGACAGACGGAACACTGAAGCTTTCTTT; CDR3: CASRSDRRNTEAFF
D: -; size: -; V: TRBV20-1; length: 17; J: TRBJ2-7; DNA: TGCAGTGCTAGAGATCCCAAGGCGTTGGGAGGCCAATACGAGCAGTACTTC; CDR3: CSARDPKALGGQYEQYF
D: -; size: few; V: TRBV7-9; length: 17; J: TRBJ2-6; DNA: TGTGCCAGCAGCTTATCACGGGGAGCTCCTGGGGCCAACGTCCTGACTTTC; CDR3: CASSLSRGAPGANVLTF
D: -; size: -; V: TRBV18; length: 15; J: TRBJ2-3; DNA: TGTGCCAGCTCACCTTGGGATGTCCACACAGATACGCAGTATTTT; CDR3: CASSPWDVHTDTQYF
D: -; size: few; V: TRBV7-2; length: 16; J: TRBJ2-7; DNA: TGTGCCAGCAGCTTCCCTTCTCTCGGTGGGTCCTACGAGCAGTACTTC; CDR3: CASSFPSLGGSYEQYF
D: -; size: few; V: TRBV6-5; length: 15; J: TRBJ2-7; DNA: TGTGCCAGCAGTTACTCGACCAGGGCAGGTTACGAGCAGTACTTC; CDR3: CASSYSTRAGYEQYF
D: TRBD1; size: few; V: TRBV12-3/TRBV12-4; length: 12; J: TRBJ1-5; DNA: TGTGCCAGCAGACAGGGGGTTCAGCCCCAGCATTTT; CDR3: CASRQGVQPQHF
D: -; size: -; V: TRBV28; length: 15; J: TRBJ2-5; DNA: TGTGCCAGCAGTTCTCCCCAGGGCAGGGCGGAGACCCAGTACTTC; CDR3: CASSSPQGRAETQYF
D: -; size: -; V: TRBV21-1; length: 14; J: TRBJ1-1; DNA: TGTGCCAGCAGCAATATGGGTTCGAACACTGAAGCTTTCTTT; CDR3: CASSNMGSNTEAFF
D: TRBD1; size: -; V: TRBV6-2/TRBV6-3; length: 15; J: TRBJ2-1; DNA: TGTGCCAGCAGTTATTGGGACAGGCTTTACAATGAGCAGTTCTTC; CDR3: CASSYWDRLYNEQFF
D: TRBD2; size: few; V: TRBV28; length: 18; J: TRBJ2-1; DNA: TGTGCCAGCAGTCCCGGGACTAGCGGGAGTGGGGCCTACAATGAGCAGTTCTTC; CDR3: CASSPGTSGSGAYNEQFF
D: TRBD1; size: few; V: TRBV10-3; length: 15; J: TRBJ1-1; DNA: TGTGCCCTCTCCCCGGGACAGGGGGCCGTTACTGAAGCTTTCTTT; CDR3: CALSPGQGAVTEAFF
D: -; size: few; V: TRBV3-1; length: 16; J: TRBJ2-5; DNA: TGTGCCAGCAGCCAAGATTTGACAGCGAGGCAAGAGACCCAGTACTTC; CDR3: CASSQDLTARQETQYF
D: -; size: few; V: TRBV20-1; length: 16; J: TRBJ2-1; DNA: TGCAGTGCTGGGCACCGACAGTTTAGCTCCTACAATGAGCAGTTCTTC; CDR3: CSAGHRQFSSYNEQFF
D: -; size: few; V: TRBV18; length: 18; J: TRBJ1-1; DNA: TGTGCCAGCTCACCGAGCCGGGCCGCGACGGCCCTGAACACTGAAGCTTTCTTT; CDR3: CASSPSRAATALNTEAFF
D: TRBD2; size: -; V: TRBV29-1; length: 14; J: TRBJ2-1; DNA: TGCAGCGTTGCCCAGACTAGCGGGTTCAATGAGCAGTTCTTC; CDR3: CSVAQTSGFNEQFF
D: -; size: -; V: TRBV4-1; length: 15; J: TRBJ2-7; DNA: TGCGCCAGCAGCCAAGCAGTCGGGACCCGTGCTGGGCAGTACTTC; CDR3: CASSQAVGTRAGQYF
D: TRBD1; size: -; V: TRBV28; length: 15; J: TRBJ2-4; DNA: TGTGCCAGCAGCCGCGACAGGGTCGCTAAAAACATTCAGTACTTC; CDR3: CASSRDRVAKNIQYF
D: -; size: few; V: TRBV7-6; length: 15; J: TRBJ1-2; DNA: TGTGCCAGCAGCTTATACGTGGAGGGGAATGGGGGCTACACCTTC; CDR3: CASSLYVEGNGGYTF
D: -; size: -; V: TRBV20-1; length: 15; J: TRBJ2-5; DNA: TGCAGTGCTAGAGATGAGCGGGACAACCAAGAGACCCAGTACTTC; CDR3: CSARDERDNQETQYF
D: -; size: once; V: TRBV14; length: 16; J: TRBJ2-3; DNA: TGTGCCAGCAGCCACACAACGCAGGTTAGCACAGATACGCAGTATTTT; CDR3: CASSHTTQVSTDTQYF
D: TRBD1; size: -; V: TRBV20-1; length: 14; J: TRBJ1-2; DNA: TGCAGTGCTGGGGGGGTAGGACAGGGGTATGGCTACACCTTC; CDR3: CSAGGVGQGYGYTF
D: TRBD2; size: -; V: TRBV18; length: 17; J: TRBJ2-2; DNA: TGTGCCAGCTCACCACCCCTAGCGGGAGTACCAACCGGGGAGCTGTTTTTT; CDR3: CASSPPLAGVPTGELFF
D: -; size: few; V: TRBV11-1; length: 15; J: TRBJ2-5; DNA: TGTGCCAGCAGCTTAGCCCTGGGTTCCGAACAGACCCAGTACTTC; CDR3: CASSLALGSEQTQYF
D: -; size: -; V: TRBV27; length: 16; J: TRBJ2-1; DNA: TGTGCCAGCAGCGGTTCCGGGGGCCCCTCCTACAATGAGCAGTTCTTC; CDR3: CASSGSGGPSYNEQFF
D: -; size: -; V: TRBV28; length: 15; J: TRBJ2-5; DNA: TGTGCCAGCAGTTTGTCGGTCTCTAGCGCGGAGACCCAGTACTTC; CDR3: CASSLSVSSAETQYF
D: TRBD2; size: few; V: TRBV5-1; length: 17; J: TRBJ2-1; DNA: TGCGCCAGCAGCGGGATAAGCGGGGGGAGCTCCTACAATGAGCAGTTCTTC; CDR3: CASSGISGGSSYNEQFF
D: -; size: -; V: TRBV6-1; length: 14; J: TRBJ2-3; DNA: TGTGCCAGCCGCCCCGGGGGACTGGCAGATACGCAGTATTTT; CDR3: CASRPGGLADTQYF
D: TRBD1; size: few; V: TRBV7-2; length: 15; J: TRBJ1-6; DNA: TGTGCCAGCAGCCTAACGACAGGGAGATTTTCACCCCTCCACTTT; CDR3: CASSLTTGRFSPLHF
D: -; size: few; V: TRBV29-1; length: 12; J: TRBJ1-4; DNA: TGCAGCGTTTGGACTAGGGGCGAAAAACTGTTTTTT; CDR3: CSVWTRGEKLFF
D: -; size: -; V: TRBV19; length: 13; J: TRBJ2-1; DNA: TGTGCCAGTACCGAGGGACTTCACGGGGAGAAGTTCTTC; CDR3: CASTEGLHGEKFF
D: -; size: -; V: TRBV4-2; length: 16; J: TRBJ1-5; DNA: TGTGCCAGCAGCCAAACGAACGGGGCCAGCAATCAGCCCCAGCATTTT; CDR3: CASSQTNGASNQPQHF
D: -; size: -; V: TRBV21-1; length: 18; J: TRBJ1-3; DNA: TGTGCCAGCAGCTACCGGGACAGGGGCCATAGCTCTGGAAACACCATATATTTT; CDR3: CASSYRDRGHSSGNTIYF
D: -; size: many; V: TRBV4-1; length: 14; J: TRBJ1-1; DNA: TGCGCCAGCAGCCCCGGACAGACGAACACTGAAGCTTTCTTT; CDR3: CASSPGQTNTEAFF
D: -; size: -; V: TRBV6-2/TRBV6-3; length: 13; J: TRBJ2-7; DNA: TGTGCCAGCAGTTACTCGTGGGGGTACGAGCAGTACTTC; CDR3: CASSYSWGYEQYF
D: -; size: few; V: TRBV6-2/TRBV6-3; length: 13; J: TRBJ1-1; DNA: TGTGCCAGCAAGTCTTGGGCTAACACTGAAGCTTTCTTT; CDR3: CASKSWANTEAFF
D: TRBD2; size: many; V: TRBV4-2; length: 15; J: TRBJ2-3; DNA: TGTGCCAGCAGCCAACTAGCGGGCCGCCCAGATACGCAGTATTTT; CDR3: CASSQLAGRPDTQYF
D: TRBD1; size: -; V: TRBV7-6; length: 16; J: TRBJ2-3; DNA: TGTGCCAGCAGCTCAACCGGGACAGGGGGCACAGATACGCAGTATTTT; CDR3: CASSSTGTGGTDTQYF
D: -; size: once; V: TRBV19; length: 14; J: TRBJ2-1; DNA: TGTGCCAGTAGTATAGGAGGGCGATACAATGAGCAGTTCTTC; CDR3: CASSIGGRYNEQFF
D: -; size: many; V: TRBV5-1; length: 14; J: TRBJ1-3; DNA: TGCGCCAGCAGCTTGGCTGGGTACGGAAACACCATATATTTT; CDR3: CASSLAGYGNTIYF
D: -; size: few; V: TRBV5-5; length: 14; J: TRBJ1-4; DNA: TGTGCCAGCAGCTTGAGGCAGGCTAATGAAAAACTGTTTTTT; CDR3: CASSLRQANEKLFF
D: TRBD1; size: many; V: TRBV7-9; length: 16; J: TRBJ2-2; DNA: TGTGCCAGCAGCTTGGCCGGGACAGGGGACACCGGGGAGCTGTTTTTT; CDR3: CASSLAGTGDTGELFF
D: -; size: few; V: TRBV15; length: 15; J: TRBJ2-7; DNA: TGTGCCACCAGCAGTCGAGGACGGGGAATCCACGAGCAGTACTTC; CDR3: CATSSRGRGIHEQYF